This T cell receptor beta chain originates from a study of human T cells and chemical hapten exposure. On the study more broadly: Mainly, slight library volume differences in the pool made TCR yields vary. Study results and limitations: Sensitizing with DPC caused no change in TCRs above 1 in 1000 frequency.

Indicated time point: patch test 1, 2 weeks after DPC sensitization. Treatment given: therapeutic diphenylcyclopropenone sensitization with weekly scalp DPC. Within the library, unique molecular identifiers were attached to each individual cDNA molecule. In TCRdb, the RACE reads were re-called with MiXCR into one record per CDR3 protein. This sample has fewer than 95,000 distinct CDR3 sequences, with under 12% found just once. Germline assignment: CDR1 SGHDN and CDR2 FVKESK. This CDR3 has 14 amino acids. The trim removed 9 bases at V and 0 bases at J, leaving 2 bases unmatched. Comment on this clonotype: The target antigen is unknown.

This rearrangement joins TRBV14 to TRBJ2-1; 10 bases map to TRBD2. The sequence was obtained from a man aged 35 to 55 with alopecia areata. Some clones in this sample may be carry-over from other donors' samples. The source was whole blood, collected in connection with sensitization to the hapten diphenylcyclopropenone (DPC). The CDR3 region has the DNA TGTGCCAGGAGCGGGAGGGCCTCCTACAATGAGCAGTTCTTC. Protein product: CARSGRASYNEQFF.